One sample yielded the 27 T cell receptor beta chains listed below, sequenced in a study of PD-1 blockade in classical Hodgkin lymphoma. Produced via immunoSEQ multiplex PCR; TCRdb's table is partial and in-frame only. The sample holds under 100,000 clones; 80% to 85% are singletons and the top ten take 12%. Relapse after autologous stem cell transplantation occurred in every patient, and brentuximab vedotin exposure varied. The sample in question was peripheral blood mononuclear cells (PBMCs), obtained at baseline. The receptors shown here come from a human donor with classical Hodgkin lymphoma.

This clone is a singleton in its sample. The chain is built from TRBV11-1 and TRBJ2-2; D remains ambiguous. The CDR3 runs 14 residues. Per the germline V gene, CDR1 is SGHAT and CDR2 is FQDESV (reference sequence). Deletions cut 5 bases from V and 1 base from J, with 8 bases between. CDR3 nucleotides: TGTGCCAGCAGCCGGACGCTGAACACCGGGGAGCTGTTTTTT. Protein product: CASSRTLNTGELFF.

The chain joins TRBV7-9 to TRBJ1-2; D unclear. Germline assignment: CDR1 SEHNR and CDR2 FQNEAQ (reference sequence). The CDR3 is made up of 12 amino acids. V lost 3 bases to trimming and J lost 7 bases, with 9 bases between them. The CDR3 sequence: CASSFPGSGYTF. Here the CDR3 DNA reads TGTGCCAGCAGCTTCCCCGGGAGTGGCTACACCTTC.

This clone appeared a few times. The chain is built from TRBV7-6 and TRBJ2-1, with D possibly TRBD1 on 5 matching bases. CDR1 SGHVS and CDR2 FNYEAQ come from the germline V gene. Trimming left V 1 base short and J 8 bases short, with 18 bases between. This CDR3 spans 16 amino acids. CDR3 loop: CASSLGGSSFVYEQFF. The CDR3 region has the DNA TGTGCCAGCAGCTTAGGGGGCAGTAGTTTTGTCTATGAGCAGTTCTTC.

This clone was detected only once. The chain joins TRBV27 to TRBJ2-1; 7 positions match TRBD2. Per germline, CDR1 MNHEY and CDR2 SMNVEV (reference sequence). CDR3 length equals 15 residues. With 7 bases clipped from V and 5 bases from J, the junction kept 11 bases outside the gene matches. The chain's CDR3 is CASTARIAGDNEQFF. The CDR3 DNA sequence: TGTGCCAGCACCGCTCGGATCGCGGGAGACAATGAGCAGTTCTTC.

V and J are TRBV9 and TRBJ2-2; weak D call: TRBD2 (6 bases). Trimming left V 4 bases short and J 2 bases short, with 18 bases between. Germline V gene data show CDR1 as SGDLS and CDR2 as YYNGEE. CDR3 length: 17 amino acids. The CDR3 coding sequence is TGTGCCAGCAGCAGCTTCGGGACTCGCAGCAACACCGGGGAGCTGTTTTTT. Its translation: CASSSFGTRSNTGELFF.

The chain combines TRBV10-2 with TRBJ2-7; possible D gene TRBD2, 5 bases. Per the germline V gene, CDR1 is WSHSY and CDR2 is SAAADI. The CDR3 totals 13 residues. V lost 2 bases and J lost 3, with 8 bases in between. The CDR3 bases are TGCGCCAGCAGTGAGACGGGGAACTACGAGCAGTACTTC. This encodes CASSETGNYEQYF.

This chain joins TRBV19 and TRBJ2-2, with D possibly being TRBD2 (6 bases). V was shortened by 1 base and J by 5 bases, with 14 bases between the two germline ends. The CDR3 length is 16 residues. Per germline, CDR1 LNHDA and CDR2 SQIVND (reference sequence). DNA for the CDR3: TGTGCCAGTAGTATAGTTGGGGCTAGCGAAACCGGGGAGCTGTTTTTT. This gives the protein CASSIVGASETGELFF.

The chain is built from TRBV5-8 and TRBJ1-1; unclear D gene. This CDR3 is built from 14 residues. The V and J ends lost 1 base and 1 base respectively, with 8 bases between them. CDR1 and CDR2 from the germline V gene are SGHTS and YDEGEE. CDR3 sequence reads: CASSLLGPNTEAFF. CDR3 in DNA: TGTGCCAGCAGCTTGCTTGGACCGAACACTGAAGCTTTCTTT.

V is TRBV6-1 and J is TRBJ2-3, with D perhaps matching TRBD1 (7 bases). Germline-derived CDR1 and CDR2 are MNHNS and SASEGT. V was trimmed by 6 bases and J by 5 bases, leaving 15 bases between them. The CDR3 length is 14 residues. CDR3 region: CASSKEGAVDTQYF. The CDR3 region has the DNA TGTGCCAGCAGCAAGGAGGGGGCCGTAGATACGCAGTATTTT.

The chain recombines TRBV27 with TRBJ1-1; D not certain. Deletions cut 5 bases from V and 4 bases from J, with 11 bases between. Germline assignment: CDR1 MNHEY and CDR2 SMNVEV (reference sequence). The CDR3 has 13 residues. The DNA for the CDR3 is TGTGCCAGCAGTCACGGTGTCGGCACTGAAGCTTTCTTT. This gives the protein CASSHGVGTEAFF.

The chain couples TRBV5-1 to TRBJ2-2; 9 nucleotides line up with TRBD2. The CDR3 length is 15 residues. Losses at the gene ends were 0 bases for V and 9 bases for J; bases not matched to a gene: 6. Germline CDR1 SGHRS, CDR2 YFSETQ. The CDR3 DNA sequence: TGCGCCAGCAGCTTGGGTCTAGCGGGGATGCGGGAGCTGTTTTTT. Protein product: CASSLGLAGMRELFF.

The DNA of the CDR3 is TGTGCCAGCAGCTCCGGACTAGCGGGAGGGACGGGGGTTGGTGAGCAGTTCTTC. Its protein is CASSSGLAGGTGVGEQFF. This chain connects TRBV7-8 to TRBJ2-1, with 15 bases fitting TRBD2. The CDR3 has 18 residues. Trimming cost V 4 bases and J 9 bases; bases outside gene matches: 13. Germline CDR1 SGHVS, CDR2 FQNEAQ.

This sequence joins TRBV6-5 and TRBJ2-3; maybe TRBD1 (6 bases). V was cut by 5 bases and J by 6 bases, with 15 bases left in between. Germline values: CDR1 MNHEY, CDR2 SVGAGI. The CDR3 has 14 amino acids. For the CDR3, the DNA is TGTGCCAGCAGTAGAGGACAGCTTAGGGATACGCAGTATTTT. Protein product: CASSRGQLRDTQYF.

V gene TRBV30 combines with J gene TRBJ2-5; 11 bases are shared with TRBD2. V was clipped by 1 base and J by 5 bases; unmatched bases: 9. Looked up from germline, CDR1 is GTSNPN and CDR2 is SVGIG (reference sequence). The CDR3 length is 16 residues. In DNA, the CDR3 is TGTGCCTGGAGTGGTCTAGCGGGAGGAGGAGTGGAGACCCAGTACTTC. It specifies CAWSGLAGGGVETQYF.

This clone was counted between two and nine times. The gene calls are TRBV6-6 and TRBJ2-2; D is uncertain. V lost 9 bases and J 8 bases, leaving 10 bases between the germline ends. This CDR3 contains 11 residues. CDR1 is MNHNY, CDR2 SVGAGI, per germline (reference sequence). Here the CDR3 reads CASHSGGELFF. For the CDR3, the DNA is TGTGCCAGTCACTCCGGGGGGGAGCTGTTTTTT.

The CDR3 loop is CASSLEPSTDTQYF. CDR3 nucleotides: TGTGCCAGCAGCTTGGAGCCCAGCACAGATACGCAGTATTTT. This chain links TRBV11-3 with TRBJ2-3; D unresolved. Germline lookup yields CDR1 SGHNT and CDR2 YENEEA. Trimming took off 3 bases at V and 0 bases at J, with 7 bases between the two ends. The CDR3 contains 14 residues.

The chain uses TRBV18 and TRBJ2-7, with D perhaps assigned TRBD1 or TRBD2 (5 bases each). The CDR3 runs to 14 residues. CDR1 and CDR2 from the germline V gene are KGHSH and LQKENI. Trimming took 3 bases from V and 3 from J, leaving 12 bases between them. DNA for the CDR3: TGTGCCAGCTCACCCCTTGGGACCGTCTACGAGCAGTACTTC. Translation: CASSPLGTVYEQYF. Based on the CDR3 plus reference TRBV18 and TRBJ2-7, the full variable domain is NAGVMQNPRHLVRRRGQEARLRCSPMKGHSHVYWYRQLPEEGLKFMVYLQKENIIDESGMPKERFSAEFPKEGPSILRIQQVVRGDSAAYFCASSPLGTVYEQYFGPGTRLTVT.

The V and J genes are TRBV19 and TRBJ2-5; 12 positions match TRBD2. The germline V gene encodes CDR1 LNHDA and CDR2 SQIVND (reference sequence). Germline trimming cut 1 base from V and 2 bases from J; bases unmatched to any gene: 8. The CDR3 runs to 18 residues. The CDR3 loop reads CASSIGLAGGPGQETQYF. The DNA for the CDR3 is TGTGCCAGTAGTATAGGGCTAGCGGGAGGGCCCGGACAAGAGACCCAGTACTTC.

This clone was picked up one time. The chain's CDR3 is CASSWGLTKGHEQYF. The CDR3 DNA reads as TGTGCCAGCAGCTGGGGACTGACTAAAGGACACGAGCAGTACTTC. V is TRBV7-2 and J is TRBJ2-7; possible D gene TRBD2, 6 bases. This CDR3 is built from 15 residues. CDR1 and CDR2 from the germline V gene are SGHTA and FQGNSA. Trimming left V 4 bases short and J 5 bases short, with 18 bases between.

The rearrangement links TRBV6-5 to TRBJ2-2; 7 nucleotides align to TRBD2. This CDR3 spans 15 amino acids. The germline gives CDR1 MNHEY, CDR2 SVGAGI. V dropped 6 bases and J dropped 2; count of bases not matched to a gene: 6. The CDR3 sequence is CASSQLATNTGELFF. The CDR3 DNA sequence: TGTGCCAGCAGCCAACTAGCGACTAACACCGGGGAGCTGTTTTTT.

The chain has TRBV5-4 and TRBJ2-2; 10 bases agree with TRBD1. V gave up 4 bases and J gave up 6 bases; unmatched junction bases: 9. Germline values: CDR1 SGHNT, CDR2 YYREEE (reference sequence). This CDR3 has 16 residues. CDR3 DNA sequence: TGTGCCAGCAGCGCACCAGGGACAGGGGACGCCGGGGAGCTGTTTTTT. Protein product: CASSAPGTGDAGELFF.

This chain connects TRBV6-5 to TRBJ1-2; D is unclear. This CDR3 has 12 amino acids. Trimming pared 4 bases from V and 6 bases from J, leaving 9 bases between. Germline CDR1 MNHEY, CDR2 SVGAGI. The chain's CDR3 is CASSWAGDGYTF. In DNA, the CDR3 is TGTGCCAGCAGTTGGGCCGGTGATGGCTACACCTTC.

The chain couples TRBV5-8 to TRBJ1-2, with D possibly being TRBD1 (5 bases). The germline V and J ends were trimmed by 4 bases and 4 bases, with 20 bases remaining between them. The CDR3 is made up of 16 amino acids. Germline CDR1 SGHTS, CDR2 YDEGEE. This CDR3 is CASSPGTDYYAYGYTF. The DNA of the CDR3 is TGTGCCAGCAGCCCCGGGACGGATTATTATGCCTATGGCTACACCTTC.

The genes are TRBV7-9 and TRBJ2-2; a possible D gene is TRBD2 (5 bases). The CDR3 consists of 14 residues. The V gene's germline CDR1 is SEHNR and CDR2 FQNEAQ (reference sequence). V lost 1 base to trimming and J lost 7 bases, with 10 bases between them. The CDR3: CASSLGLAIGELFF. The CDR3 DNA sequence: TGTGCCAGCAGCTTAGGTCTAGCCATCGGGGAGCTGTTTTTT.

This sequence joins TRBV5-6 and TRBJ1-1; unclear D gene. There are 13 residues in the CDR3. Trimming stripped 9 bases from V and 5 bases from J, with 17 bases between. Germline V gene lookup returns CDR1 SGHDT and CDR2 YYEEEE. Here the CDR3 DNA reads TGTGCCACCCGCTGGGCGGGCCGGACTGAAGCTTTCTTT. It yields the protein CATRWAGRTEAFF. The full variable domain, in which reference TRBV5-6 and TRBJ1-1 provide the parts outside the CDR3, is DAGVTQSPTHLIKTRGQQVTLRCSPKSGHDTVSWYQQALGQGPQFIFQYYEEEERQRGNFPDRFSGHQFPNYSSELNVNALLLGDSALYLCATRWAGRTEAFFGQGTRLTVV.

The chain has TRBV19 and TRBJ2-5; 7 bases align to TRBD1. After removal of 4 bases from V and 2 bases from J, the junction contained 10 bases not matched to a gene. CDR3 length: 16 amino acids. The germline V gene has CDR1 LNHDA and CDR2 SQIVND (reference sequence). The CDR3 DNA follows: TGTGCCAGTAGTAAGGACAGGCCACCTTCTCAAGAGACCCAGTACTTC. This encodes CASSKDRPPSQETQYF.

The CDR3 coding sequence is TGTGCCAGCAGTCGCTGGGGCGAGACCCAGTACTTC. It translates to CASSRWGETQYF. The chain combines TRBV5-5 with TRBJ2-5, with D maybe TRBD1 (5 bases). CDR1 is SGHKS and CDR2 is YYEKEE in the germline V gene (reference sequence). V was pared by 5 bases and J by 5 bases, with 10 bases between. The CDR3 spans 12 residues.